The clone carrying this T cell receptor beta chain was picked up many times. A single record per CDR3 protein comes from TCRdb applying MiXCR to the RT-PCR reads. The sample yields about 570,000 distinct CDR3 sequences, roughly 10% seen once. These data are taken from a study of response to subunit inactivated influenza vaccine. The V end lost 0 bases, the J end lost 5 bases, and 16 bases lay between the germline ends. CDR1 and CDR2 (germline): DFQATT, SNEGSKA (reference sequence). CDR3 length equals 15 residues. This sample was also put to use in a study of T cells expressing NK-cell markers. This second report adds: It was by 5'RACE template switching with UMIs that TCR beta cDNA was made.

This TCR was sampled from a man aged 45 to 65 who received an inactivated influenza vaccine. Here the sequenced sample was PBMCs from blood, taken on the day of vaccination. This chain joins TRBV20-1 and TRBJ2-5; possibly TRBD2 for D (6 bases). The CDR3 spells CSARDPGLRRETQYF. The CDR3 DNA is TGCAGTGCTAGAGATCCGGGACTTAGGCGGGAGACCCAGTACTTC.